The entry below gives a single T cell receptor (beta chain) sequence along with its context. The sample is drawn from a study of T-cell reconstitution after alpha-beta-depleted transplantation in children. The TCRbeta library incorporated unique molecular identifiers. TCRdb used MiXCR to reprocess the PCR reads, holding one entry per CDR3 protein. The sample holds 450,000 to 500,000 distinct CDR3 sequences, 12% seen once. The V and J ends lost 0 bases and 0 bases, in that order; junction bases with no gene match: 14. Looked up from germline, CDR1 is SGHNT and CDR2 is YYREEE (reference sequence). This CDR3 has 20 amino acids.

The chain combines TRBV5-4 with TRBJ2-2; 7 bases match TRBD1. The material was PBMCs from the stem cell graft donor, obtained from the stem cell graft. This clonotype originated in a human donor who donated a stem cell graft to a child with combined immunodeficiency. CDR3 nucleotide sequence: TGTGCCAGCAGCTTGGGCGAGGAGACAGGGCCCTTACCGAACACCGGGGAGCTGTTTTTT. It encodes CASSLGEETGPLPNTGELFF.